The rows below give T cell receptor beta chains drawn from one sample of a study of early T cells in non-severe SARS-CoV-2 infection. TCRdb called the 5' RACE reads again in MiXCR, with one record for every CDR3 protein. This repertoire shows over 60,000 distinct CDR3 sequences, roughly 9.1% found once; its top ten account for 7.6%. The sample here was whole blood, taken at baseline. These receptors came from an adult who was a healthcare worker with PCR-confirmed SARS-CoV-2 infection or an uninfected control (not recorded which). Each CDR3 is given with its conserved first and last residue. Each record gives: CDR3 DNA, CDR3 protein, J gene, D gene, clone size, V gene. The D gene is left open where the match is weak. A clone size is listed for some rows: how often the clone was seen (once, few, many), or a class if it is expanded.

CDR3 DNA: TGTGCCAGCAGTTTACTCACGACAGGGGTTAGAAATTCACCCCTCCACTTT; CDR3 protein: CASSLLTTGVRNSPLHF; J gene: TRBJ1-6; D gene: TRBD1; clone size: few; V gene: TRBV27
CDR3 DNA: TGCGCCAGCAGCCAAGCCCAGCGAGAGAACACTGAAGCTTTCTTT; CDR3 protein: CASSQAQRENTEAFF; J gene: TRBJ1-1; D gene: -; clone size: -; V gene: TRBV4-3
CDR3 DNA: TGCAGTGCTAGGGGGGCCGGATTCTACGAGCAGTACTTC; CDR3 protein: CSARGAGFYEQYF; J gene: TRBJ2-7; D gene: -; clone size: few; V gene: TRBV20-1
CDR3 DNA: TGTGCCAGCAGCTCAGATCGGGCGGGGATCACTGAAGCTTTCTTT; CDR3 protein: CASSSDRAGITEAFF; J gene: TRBJ1-1; D gene: -; clone size: -; V gene: TRBV5-5
CDR3 DNA: TGTGCCAGCTTCTTAGCGGGGAGAGGAAACACCATATATTTT; CDR3 protein: CASFLAGRGNTIYF; J gene: TRBJ1-3; D gene: -; clone size: -; V gene: TRBV27
CDR3 DNA: TGCAGTGCTAGATCGACAGCCACCGGGGAGCTGTTTTTT; CDR3 protein: CSARSTATGELFF; J gene: TRBJ2-2; D gene: -; clone size: many; V gene: TRBV20-1
CDR3 DNA: TGTGCCTGCAGCTCGGGCGTGGACACCGGGGAGCTGTTTTTT; CDR3 protein: CACSSGVDTGELFF; J gene: TRBJ2-2; D gene: -; clone size: -; V gene: TRBV11-3
CDR3 DNA: TGTGCCAGCTCACCTACTAGGACTGAGCAGTTCTTC; CDR3 protein: CASSPTRTEQFF; J gene: TRBJ2-1; D gene: -; clone size: few; V gene: TRBV18
CDR3 DNA: TGTGCCAGCAGCCAAGAACAGGGACCCACAGATACGCAGTATTTT; CDR3 protein: CASSQEQGPTDTQYF; J gene: TRBJ2-3; D gene: -; clone size: few; V gene: TRBV3-1
CDR3 DNA: TGTGCCAGCAGCTTACTCTCGAGCACCGGGGAGCTGTTTTTT; CDR3 protein: CASSLLSSTGELFF; J gene: TRBJ2-2; D gene: -; clone size: many; V gene: TRBV11-3
CDR3 DNA: TGTGCCAGCAGTTCCGGGACCCGGACTGAAGCTTTCTTT; CDR3 protein: CASSSGTRTEAFF; J gene: TRBJ1-1; D gene: -; clone size: many; V gene: TRBV27
CDR3 DNA: TGTGCCAGCAGCTCGTTGACTAGCGGCACAGATACGCAGTATTTT; CDR3 protein: CASSSLTSGTDTQYF; J gene: TRBJ2-3; D gene: TRBD2; clone size: medium-sized; V gene: TRBV11-2
CDR3 DNA: TGTGCCAGCAGCCCGGGACAGGAGTACGAGCAGTACTTC; CDR3 protein: CASSPGQEYEQYF; J gene: TRBJ2-7; D gene: TRBD1; clone size: -; V gene: TRBV7-9
CDR3 DNA: TGTGCCAGCAGTTACTCGGGGAGCCAATCCAATGAGCAGTTCTTC; CDR3 protein: CASSYSGSQSNEQFF; J gene: TRBJ2-1; D gene: -; clone size: few; V gene: TRBV6-5
CDR3 DNA: TGTGCCAGCTCACCAAGACAGGGGGCAGAGGAGACCCAGTACTTC; CDR3 protein: CASSPRQGAEETQYF; J gene: TRBJ2-5; D gene: TRBD1; clone size: -; V gene: TRBV18
CDR3 DNA: TGTGCCATCAGTGAGTGGGGGACAGACACCGGGGAGCTGTTTTTT; CDR3 protein: CAISEWGTDTGELFF; J gene: TRBJ2-2; D gene: TRBD1; clone size: many; V gene: TRBV10-3
CDR3 DNA: TGTGCCAGCAGCTTGCGGGTAGGGCAGCCCCAGCATTTT; CDR3 protein: CASSLRVGQPQHF; J gene: TRBJ1-5; D gene: -; clone size: -; V gene: TRBV5-6
CDR3 DNA: TGTGCCAGCACCCGGTCCGGTACGCAGTATTTT; CDR3 protein: CASTRSGTQYF; J gene: TRBJ2-3; D gene: -; clone size: many; V gene: TRBV5-6
CDR3 DNA: TGTGCCAGCAGCTTAGGGGATGGGGAGCAGTACTTC; CDR3 protein: CASSLGDGEQYF; J gene: TRBJ2-7; D gene: -; clone size: -; V gene: TRBV7-9
CDR3 DNA: TGTGCCATCACAGGAACAGGGGCAAACACCGGGGAGCTGTTTTTT; CDR3 protein: CAITGTGANTGELFF; J gene: TRBJ2-2; D gene: TRBD1; clone size: few; V gene: TRBV10-3
CDR3 DNA: TGTGCCAGCAGCTTCGGGACTAGCGGGGACGAGCAGTACTTC; CDR3 protein: CASSFGTSGDEQYF; J gene: TRBJ2-7; D gene: TRBD2; clone size: -; V gene: TRBV5-5
CDR3 DNA: TGTGCCAGCAGCCTATGGACTGGGGCCAGCGGGGCTAGCACAGATACGCAGTATTTT; CDR3 protein: CASSLWTGASGASTDTQYF; J gene: TRBJ2-3; D gene: TRBD2; clone size: -; V gene: TRBV7-2
CDR3 DNA: TGTGCCAGCAGATCCGGGACAGCCAATAATTCACCCCTCCACTTT; CDR3 protein: CASRSGTANNSPLHF; J gene: TRBJ1-6; D gene: TRBD1; clone size: many; V gene: TRBV6-6
CDR3 DNA: TGTGCCAGCAGCTCCTCCGGGACACCCTACAATGAGCAGTTCTTC; CDR3 protein: CASSSSGTPYNEQFF; J gene: TRBJ2-1; D gene: -; clone size: few; V gene: TRBV7-9
CDR3 DNA: TGTGCCAGCAGCTTAGAGGGCAGGGGGCCTCACGAGCAGTACTTC; CDR3 protein: CASSLEGRGPHEQYF; J gene: TRBJ2-7; D gene: TRBD1; clone size: few; V gene: TRBV7-9
CDR3 DNA: TGTGCCAGCAGCTGGACTAGCGTCCACGTTAAAGACACAGATACGCAGTATTTT; CDR3 protein: CASSWTSVHVKDTDTQYF; J gene: TRBJ2-3; D gene: TRBD2; clone size: few; V gene: TRBV7-9
CDR3 DNA: TGCGCCAGCAGCCAAGACCGGGACAGGGCTAGCAATCAGCCCCAGCATTTT; CDR3 protein: CASSQDRDRASNQPQHF; J gene: TRBJ1-5; D gene: TRBD1; clone size: -; V gene: TRBV4-1
CDR3 DNA: TGCAGCGTTGATTTGGGAACAAACACCATATATTTT; CDR3 protein: CSVDLGTNTIYF; J gene: TRBJ1-3; D gene: -; clone size: few; V gene: TRBV29-1
CDR3 DNA: TGTGCCAGCAGCCACAGGGCCGAGGCCGCTGAAGCTTTCTTT; CDR3 protein: CASSHRAEAAEAFF; J gene: TRBJ1-1; D gene: -; clone size: -; V gene: TRBV14
CDR3 DNA: TGCGCCAGCAGCTTAGGATCTGAAGCTTTCTTT; CDR3 protein: CASSLGSEAFF; J gene: TRBJ1-1; D gene: -; clone size: -; V gene: TRBV5-1
CDR3 DNA: TGTGCCAGCAGTCCAGACAGGGCCTATGGCTACACCTTC; CDR3 protein: CASSPDRAYGYTF; J gene: TRBJ1-2; D gene: TRBD1; clone size: -; V gene: TRBV12-3/TRBV12-4
CDR3 DNA: TGTGCCAGCTCACCCGTAGCGACTCTGAACACTGAAGCTTTCTTT; CDR3 protein: CASSPVATLNTEAFF; J gene: TRBJ1-1; D gene: -; clone size: few; V gene: TRBV18
CDR3 DNA: TGTGCCAGCAGCTTAGCGACCAATGAGCAGTTCTTC; CDR3 protein: CASSLATNEQFF; J gene: TRBJ2-1; D gene: -; clone size: many; V gene: TRBV13
CDR3 DNA: TGCAGTGCTAGAGCAAGTCAGTCTGGGGCCAACGTCCTGACTTTC; CDR3 protein: CSARASQSGANVLTF; J gene: TRBJ2-6; D gene: -; clone size: many; V gene: TRBV20-1
CDR3 DNA: TGTGCCAGCAGCCACCGGGACAGGGGGGACGAAAAACTGTTTTTT; CDR3 protein: CASSHRDRGDEKLFF; J gene: TRBJ1-4; D gene: TRBD1; clone size: many; V gene: TRBV3-1
CDR3 DNA: TGTGCCAGCCTCGACAGCGCACTGAAAGCTTTCTTT; CDR3 protein: CASLDSALKAFF; J gene: TRBJ1-1; D gene: -; clone size: many; V gene: TRBV27
CDR3 DNA: TGTGCCAGCACCTCGTCACACAATGAGCAGTTCTTC; CDR3 protein: CASTSSHNEQFF; J gene: TRBJ2-1; D gene: -; clone size: few; V gene: TRBV6-2/TRBV6-3
CDR3 DNA: TGTGCCAGCAGCTTGGCCGGGGTATCCTACGAGCAGTACTTC; CDR3 protein: CASSLAGVSYEQYF; J gene: TRBJ2-7; D gene: -; clone size: -; V gene: TRBV5-4
CDR3 DNA: TGTGCCACCAGCAGAATCGGGGATTCGTACGAGCAGTACTTC; CDR3 protein: CATSRIGDSYEQYF; J gene: TRBJ2-7; D gene: -; clone size: many; V gene: TRBV15
CDR3 DNA: TGTGCCAGCGGGACAGGGGATGGATACACCTTC; CDR3 protein: CASGTGDGYTF; J gene: TRBJ1-2; D gene: TRBD1; clone size: many; V gene: TRBV6-2/TRBV6-3
CDR3 DNA: TGCAGTGCCCGTCTCGGTTCCGTGCGGGGGACCCAGTACTTC; CDR3 protein: CSARLGSVRGTQYF; J gene: TRBJ2-5; D gene: -; clone size: many; V gene: TRBV20-1
CDR3 DNA: TGTGCCAGCAGTTTAAACCCTCTAGCGGGGGTCGGCACCGGGGAGCTGTTTTTT; CDR3 protein: CASSLNPLAGVGTGELFF; J gene: TRBJ2-2; D gene: TRBD2; clone size: few; V gene: TRBV12-3/TRBV12-4
CDR3 DNA: TGTGCCAGCAGTTCGCCCTCAATGTTGGGAATCTACGAGCAGTACTTC; CDR3 protein: CASSSPSMLGIYEQYF; J gene: TRBJ2-7; D gene: -; clone size: -; V gene: TRBV28
CDR3 DNA: TGCAGCGTTGATGGCCAGCGGGAGTCCACAGATACGCAGTATTTT; CDR3 protein: CSVDGQRESTDTQYF; J gene: TRBJ2-3; D gene: TRBD2; clone size: few; V gene: TRBV29-1
CDR3 DNA: TGTGCCAGCAGCTTAGGGCGGGGGGTTTACAATGAGCAGTTCTTC; CDR3 protein: CASSLGRGVYNEQFF; J gene: TRBJ2-1; D gene: TRBD2; clone size: many; V gene: TRBV7-2
CDR3 DNA: TGTGCCAGCAGCCCCTTTTCGACTAGCGGGGTTCGGGATGAGCAGTTCTTC; CDR3 protein: CASSPFSTSGVRDEQFF; J gene: TRBJ2-1; D gene: TRBD2; clone size: -; V gene: TRBV7-6
CDR3 DNA: TGTGCCAGCAGTTTATCTGGGCAATTAGGAGGCTACACCTTC; CDR3 protein: CASSLSGQLGGYTF; J gene: TRBJ1-2; D gene: -; clone size: many; V gene: TRBV27
CDR3 DNA: TGTGCCAGCAGCTTCGGACTAGCGGGCCGAAACATTCAGTACTTC; CDR3 protein: CASSFGLAGRNIQYF; J gene: TRBJ2-4; D gene: TRBD2; clone size: many; V gene: TRBV7-2
CDR3 DNA: TGTGCCAGCAGCTTAGGAGGTTTAGGCTACACCTTC; CDR3 protein: CASSLGGLGYTF; J gene: TRBJ1-2; D gene: -; clone size: many; V gene: TRBV7-9
CDR3 DNA: TGTGCCAGCAGCTATGATGGCGGGGGGAAATACGAGCAGTACTTC; CDR3 protein: CASSYDGGGKYEQYF; J gene: TRBJ2-7; D gene: TRBD2; clone size: many; V gene: TRBV7-2